The subject of this entry is one T cell receptor beta chain. Antigen unknown. The whole isolated RNA underwent reverse transcription, so sequencing captured expressed TCRB transcripts. Here immunoSEQ multiplex PCR was the method, and the copy in TCRdb shows in-frame clones only, minus some. The sample includes approximately 470,000 clones, 30% of them seen just once. This record comes from a study of beta chain features in type 1 diabetes. Germline V gene lookup returns CDR1 GTSNPN and CDR2 SVGIG (reference sequence). J gave up 4 bases and V 5 bases, and 8 bases lay outside the gene matches. The CDR3 extends over 15 amino acids. Purity of each sorted population was above 95%. Findings and caveats of the study: Possible PCR preference for shorter templates applied equally to patients and controls. It was among patients, rather than healthy donors, that naive, central memory and Treg TCRB repertoires appeared more similar.

The specimen was naive CD4+ T cells from blood. The rearrangement uses TRBV30 and TRBJ1-5; 10 bases fit TRBD1. The clonotype comes from a man younger than 35 in good health. CDR3 sequence (DNA): TGTGCCTGGTCGCCGGGACAGGGGTCGAATCAGCCCCAGCATTTT. The encoded protein is CAWSPGQGSNQPQHF.